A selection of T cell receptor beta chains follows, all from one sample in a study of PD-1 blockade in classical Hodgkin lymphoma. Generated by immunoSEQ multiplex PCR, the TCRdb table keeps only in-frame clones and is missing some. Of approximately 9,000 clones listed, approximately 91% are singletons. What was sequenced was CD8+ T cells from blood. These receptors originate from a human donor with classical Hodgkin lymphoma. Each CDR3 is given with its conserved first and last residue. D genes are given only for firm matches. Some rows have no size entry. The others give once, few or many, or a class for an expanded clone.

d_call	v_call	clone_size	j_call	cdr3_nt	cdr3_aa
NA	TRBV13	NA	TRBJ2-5	TGTGCCAGCAGCCCCGCAGGGCGGAGACAAGAGACCCAGTACTTC	CASSPAGRRQETQYF
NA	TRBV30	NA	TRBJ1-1	TGTGCCTGGACTCCCGGGCTCGGGGGTTCGGCTTTCTTT	CAWTPGLGGSAFF
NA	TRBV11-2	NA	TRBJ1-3	TGTGCCAGCAGCTTATGGCCCCGTCCAAACACCATATATTTT	CASSLWPRPNTIYF
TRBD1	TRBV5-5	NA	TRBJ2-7	TGTGCCAGCAGCTTGAAGTGGACAGGGGCCGAGCAGTACTTC	CASSLKWTGAEQYF
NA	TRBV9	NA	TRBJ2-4	TGTGCCAGCAGCGTATCCGGGGTTGAAGACATTCAGTACTTC	CASSVSGVEDIQYF
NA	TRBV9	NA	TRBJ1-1	TGTGCCAGCAGCGCGGGACTGAACACTGAAGCTTTCTTT	CASSAGLNTEAFF
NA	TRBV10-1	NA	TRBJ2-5	TGCGCCAGCAGTGGGGAACTGAATCAGGAGACCCAGTACTTC	CASSGELNQETQYF
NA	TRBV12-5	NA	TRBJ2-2	TGTGCTAGTGGTTCACTACACGGGACCGGGGAGCTGTTTTTT	CASGSLHGTGELFF
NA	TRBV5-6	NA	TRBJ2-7	TGTGCCAGCAGCTTAAACGGTTTCTACGAGCAGTACTTC	CASSLNGFYEQYF
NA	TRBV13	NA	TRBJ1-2	TGTGCCAGCAACCCCACGGCATGGGGTAATAATAACTATGGCTACACCTTC	CASNPTAWGNNNYGYTF
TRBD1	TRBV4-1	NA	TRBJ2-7	TGCGCCAGCAGCCAAGACGCCGGGACAGGGGGCGCATACGAGCAGTACTTC	CASSQDAGTGGAYEQYF
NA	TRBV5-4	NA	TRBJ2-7	TGTGCCAGCAGCCCCGCGGGCGGGAAGCTCGAGCAGTACTTC	CASSPAGGKLEQYF
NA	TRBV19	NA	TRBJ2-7	TGTGCCAGTAGTCCTCAGGGTTCTAACTACGAGCAGTACTTC	CASSPQGSNYEQYF
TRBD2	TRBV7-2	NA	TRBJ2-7	TGTGCCAGCAGTGTTTTCGCGGCTAGCGGGTACGAGCAGTACTTC	CASSVFAASGYEQYF
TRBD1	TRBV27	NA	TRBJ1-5	TGTGCCAGCAGCGAGTTGGGACAGGGGGCGCCTTGGCCCCAGCATTTT	CASSELGQGAPWPQHF
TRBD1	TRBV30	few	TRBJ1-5	TGTGCCTGGGCTAAACAAACAGGGGGCGGTCAGCCCCAGCATTTT	CAWAKQTGGGQPQHF
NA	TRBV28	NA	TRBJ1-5	TGTGCCAGCAGTCCCTTCCCGTTTGATCAGCCCCAGCATTTT	CASSPFPFDQPQHF
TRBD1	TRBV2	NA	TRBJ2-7	TGTGCCAGCAGCCAGGGGGCTGCCGCCTACGAGCAGTACTTC	CASSQGAAAYEQYF
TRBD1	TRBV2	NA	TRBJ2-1	TGTGCCAGCAGTGATGGACAGGGGGATAATGAGCAGTTCTTC	CASSDGQGDNEQFF
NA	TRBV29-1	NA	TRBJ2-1	TGCAGCGTTGAACATTGGCCGGGACGTGACTCCTACAATGAGCAGTTCTTC	CSVEHWPGRDSYNEQFF
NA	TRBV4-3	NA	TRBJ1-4	TGCGCCAGCAGCCAAGAGGGGGGTGTGGATGAAAAACTGTTTTTT	CASSQEGGVDEKLFF
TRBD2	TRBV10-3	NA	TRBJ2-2	TGTGCCATCAGTGAGTCGACTAGCGCCGGGGAGCTGTTTTTT	CAISESTSAGELFF
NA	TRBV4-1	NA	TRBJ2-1	TGCGCCAGCAGGGCAATGGGTTACAATGAGCAGTTCTTC	CASRAMGYNEQFF
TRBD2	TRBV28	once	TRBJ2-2	TGTGCCAGCAGTTTGGGACTAGCGGGAAGCACCGGGGAGCTGTTTTTT	CASSLGLAGSTGELFF
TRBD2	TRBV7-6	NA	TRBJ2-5	TGTGCCAGCAGCTTAGGGGCGGGGGGGCCTTCGGAGACCCAGTACTTC	CASSLGAGGPSETQYF
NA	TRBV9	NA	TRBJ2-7	TGTGCCAGCAGCGTAGGTAGTACGACTTACGAGCAGTACTTC	CASSVGSTTYEQYF
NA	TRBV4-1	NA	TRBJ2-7	TGCGCCAGCAGCCCAGGCGACCCCTACGAGCAGTACTTC	CASSPGDPYEQYF
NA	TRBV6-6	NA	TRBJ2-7	TGTGCCAGCAGTTACTCTCAGGGCGTCAACGAGCAGTACTTC	CASSYSQGVNEQYF
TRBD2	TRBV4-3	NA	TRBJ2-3	TGCGCCAGCAGCCAAGATTTGGGACTAGCGGGTTTAGATACGCAGTATTTT	CASSQDLGLAGLDTQYF
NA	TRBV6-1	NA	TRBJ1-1	TGTGCCAGCAGACAGGGTATAGCGACTGAAGCTTTCTTT	CASRQGIATEAFF
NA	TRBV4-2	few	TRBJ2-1	TGTGCCAGCAGCCCCGGGACCATAATCGAGCAGTTCTTC	CASSPGTIIEQFF
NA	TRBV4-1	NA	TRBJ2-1	TGCGCCAGCAGCCAAGGTCACCCCGCGGAGCAGTTCTTC	CASSQGHPAEQFF
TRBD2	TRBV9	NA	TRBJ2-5	TGTGCCAGCAGCGTTGGTATTTTCGGAGCGGGAGGAGAGACCCAGTACTTC	CASSVGIFGAGGETQYF
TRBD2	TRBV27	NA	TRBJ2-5	TGTGCCAGCAGTTCCGGGACTAGCGGACAAGAGACCCAGTACTTC	CASSSGTSGQETQYF
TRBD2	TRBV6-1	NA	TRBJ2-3	TGTGCCAGCAGTGAATTTAGCGGGAGCCCAGATACGCAGTATTTT	CASSEFSGSPDTQYF
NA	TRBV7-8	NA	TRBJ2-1	TGTGCCAGCAGCTTACTACAGGGCCGCGATCACAATGAGCAGTTCTTC	CASSLLQGRDHNEQFF
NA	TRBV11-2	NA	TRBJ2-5	TGTGCCAGCAGCTTTTTGGGGCACAGCCAAGAGACCCAGTACTTC	CASSFLGHSQETQYF
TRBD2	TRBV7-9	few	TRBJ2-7	TGTGCCAGCAGCTCCGGACTAGCGGCCTACGAGCAGTACTTC	CASSSGLAAYEQYF
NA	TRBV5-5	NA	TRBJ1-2	TGTGCCAGCAGCTTGTGGGACTCGACTAACTATGGCTACACCTTC	CASSLWDSTNYGYTF